This TCR beta chain was found in a study of PD-L1 blockade in urothelial cancer. The time point is: peripheral blood 6 weeks after treatment start. This CDR3 region has 14 residues. Germline lookup yields CDR1 SGHTA and CDR2 FQGNSA. V was cut by 1 base and J by 3 bases, with 6 bases left in between. Synthetic TCR analog templates were spiked into all PCRs individually. Some clones are missing from TCRdb's copy, which holds only in-frame ones; the method was immunoSEQ multiplex PCR. In the table there are some 120,000 clones, roughly 91% of which are singletons. The sequencing here drew on PBMCs, taken around atezolizumab (anti-PD-L1) treatment. The rearrangement uses TRBV7-2 and TRBJ2-2, with a weak D call TRBD1 (5 bases). The TCR sequence derives from a man between 60 and 75 years old with urothelial cancer. CDR3 DNA: TGTGCCAGCAGCTTAGGGACATACACCGGGGAGCTGTTTTTT. Protein product: CASSLGTYTGELFF.